These T cell receptor beta chains were read from a single sample in a study of CXCR3-negative and CXCR3-positive naive CD8 T cells. TCRdb reprocessed the 5' RACE reads; each CDR3 protein has one entry and no DNA is given. This sample carries fewer than 90,000 distinct CDR3 sequences, with about 0.62% going to the ten biggest clones. The sequencing sample was made of naive CXCR3+ CD8+ T cells from blood. The origin of the receptors is a human donor in good health. Some clones in this sample may be carry-over from other donors' samples. The CDR3 runs from the conserved cysteine through the conserved F or W. Each record gives: V gene, J gene, CDR3 protein.

TRBV12-3/TRBV12-4	TRBJ2-1	CASSLYWLMRQSKNNEQFF
TRBV7-9	TRBJ1-1	CASEETGGNTEAFF
TRBV4-1	TRBJ1-5	CASSRLTGGNNNQPQHF
TRBV7-3	TRBJ2-1	CASSLTPGLAGGNNEQFF
TRBV6-5	TRBJ1-3	CASSYSQNTIYF
TRBV28	TRBJ2-3	CASSLSRLERGSTDTQYF
TRBV28	TRBJ1-1	CGSTDRMNTEAFF
TRBV20-1	TRBJ2-1	CSARGLAGGLVEQFF
TRBV28	TRBJ2-7	CASSEIRVYEQYF
TRBV29-1	TRBJ2-2	CSVPRTRGRAGELFF
TRBV7-9	TRBJ1-5	CASSARDSNQPQHF
TRBV7-9	TRBJ1-3	CASSLTGAGNTIYF
TRBV19	TRBJ1-1	CASSILRHPNTEAFF
TRBV4-2	TRBJ2-3	CASSQDLPSGRGTDTQYF
TRBV5-1	TRBJ1-1	CASSLFQGDLENTEAFF
TRBV6-2/TRBV6-3	TRBJ1-5	CASTHRAEQPQHF
TRBV7-8	TRBJ2-2	CASTPVPANTGELFF
TRBV27	TRBJ2-7	CASSFGGGEQYF
TRBV5-1	TRBJ2-1	CASSLGTPSYNEQFF
TRBV29-1	TRBJ2-1	CSVVAGNRYNEQFF
TRBV29-1	TRBJ1-2	CSVTGIYGYTF
TRBV13	TRBJ2-7	CASSSSGALREQYF
TRBV12-3/TRBV12-4	TRBJ1-2	CASTLGEVDGYTF
TRBV14	TRBJ2-2	CASSPRAGGFTGELFF
TRBV19	TRBJ2-5	CASSEPTTGDETQYF
TRBV28	TRBJ2-2	CASSTGLAPTGELFF
TRBV27	TRBJ1-6	CASAPVKVHSPLHF
TRBV9	TRBJ2-4	CASSVDKGAGDF
TRBV12-3/TRBV12-4	TRBJ2-7	CASSQQPGQASYEQYF
TRBV27	TRBJ2-5	CASTSVAGGPGETQYF
TRBV5-6	TRBJ2-7	CASKTWGTGDYEQYF
TRBV5-1	TRBJ2-2	CASGTSGTGELFF
TRBV2	TRBJ2-3	CASRVIERGGEDTQYF